What follows are 3 T cell receptor beta chains derived from one specimen sequenced in a study of blood T cell repertoires in COVID-19. Some clones are missing from TCRdb's copy, which holds only in-frame ones; the method was immunoSEQ multiplex PCR. The repertoire holds roughly 34,000 clones, with about nine tenths as singletons. The sample comprised peripheral blood. These receptors originate from an elderly woman with active or convalescent COVID-19.

This clone was recorded only once. This chain uses TRBV19 with TRBJ1-2; possible D gene TRBD1, 6 bases. V lost 6 bases and J lost 10, with 18 bases in between. CDR1 is LNHDA, CDR2 SQIVND, per germline (reference sequence). The CDR3 length is 13 residues. This CDR3 is CASRLQGYDVYTF. In nucleotides, the CDR3 is TGTGCCAGTAGATTACAGGGTTATGATGTCTACACCTTC.

This clone was seen a handful of times. This sequence joins TRBV9 and TRBJ1-1; 11 positions agree with TRBD1. V lost 0 bases to trimming and J lost 8 bases; unmatched junction nucleotides: 6. This CDR3 region has 15 residues. Germline lookup yields CDR1 SGDLS and CDR2 YYNGEE. The CDR3 spells CASSVAGTGGSEAFF. The DNA of the CDR3 is TGTGCCAGCAGCGTAGCTGGGACAGGGGGATCAGAAGCTTTCTTT.

V gene TRBV5-6 combines with J gene TRBJ1-3, with 10 bases fitting TRBD1. This CDR3 region has 18 residues. V lost 0 bases, J lost 2 bases, and 8 bases stayed unmatched. Germline V lookup: CDR1 SGHDT, CDR2 YYEEEE. CDR3 coding DNA: TGTGCCAGCAGCTTGGAAGGGACAGGGGTTTTGGCTGGAAACACCATATATTTT. It codes for CASSLEGTGVLAGNTIYF.